This TCR beta chain was retrieved from a study of blood T cells in healthy people across ages. The V segment lost 7 bases and the J segment 3 bases; nucleotides outside the gene matches: 6. The CDR3 consists of 13 residues. Germline V lookup: CDR1 SQVTM, CDR2 ANQGSEA. Whole-study findings and limits: Strong correlation was found linking TCR beta diversity to naive T cell percentage. In older individuals, TCR beta diversity per million T cells was lower, falling roughly linearly with age.

For the second PCR, which ran for roughly 6 to 12 cycles, a sample-barcoded 5' primer and a J-beta primer mix were used. Samples each returned at least 3 million CDR3-containing paired-end reads. TCRdb processed the 5' RACE reads anew with MiXCR; each CDR3 protein has one entry. Among 800,000 or so distinct CDR3 sequences listed, around 25% were seen once. This clonotype has just a few counts. What it binds is not known. The same data also contributed to another study, on T cells of mothers and their children.

The chain carries TRBV29-1 and TRBJ2-5; 9 nucleotides match TRBD1. The sample comprised blood. The source of this sequence is a boy aged 10-17 years in good health. In nucleotides, the CDR3 is TGCAGCGGAGGGACAGGGCTGGAAGAGACCCAGTACTTC. Translation: CSGGTGLEETQYF.